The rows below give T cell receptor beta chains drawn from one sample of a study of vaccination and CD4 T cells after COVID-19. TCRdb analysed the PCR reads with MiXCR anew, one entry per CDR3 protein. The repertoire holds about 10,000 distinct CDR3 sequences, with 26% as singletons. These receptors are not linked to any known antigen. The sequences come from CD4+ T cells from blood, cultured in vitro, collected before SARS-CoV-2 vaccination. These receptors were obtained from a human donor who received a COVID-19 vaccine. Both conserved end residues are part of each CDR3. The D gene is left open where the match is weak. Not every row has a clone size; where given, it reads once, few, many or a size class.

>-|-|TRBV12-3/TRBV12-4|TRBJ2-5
TGTGCCAGCAGTTTTGGGGGGTGGCAAGAGGCCCAGTACTTC
CASSFGGWQEAQYF
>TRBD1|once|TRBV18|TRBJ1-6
TGTGCCAGCTCACCACTACAGGGGAGCTCCTATAATTCACCCCTCCACTTT
CASSPLQGSSYNSPLHF
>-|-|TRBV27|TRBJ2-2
TGTGCCAGCAGTCTTACGGGCACCGGGGAGCTGTTTTTT
CASSLTGTGELFF
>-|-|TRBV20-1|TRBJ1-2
TGCAGTGCTAGAGATCCAGGCAGGGCTAACTATGGCTACACCTTC
CSARDPGRANYGYTF
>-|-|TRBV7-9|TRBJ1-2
TGTGCCAGCAGCTTAGGGCAGACCTATGGCTACACCTTC
CASSLGQTYGYTF
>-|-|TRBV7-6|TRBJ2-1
TGTGCCAGCAGCTCCCCCGGGGGACAGCAGTTCTTC
CASSSPGGQQFF
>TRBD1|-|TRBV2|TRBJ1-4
TGTGCCAGCAGGGAACAGGGGGCAACTAATGAAAAACTGTTTTTT
CASREQGATNEKLFF
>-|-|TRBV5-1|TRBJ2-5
TGCGCCAGCAGCCCACTGACAGGAGGAGAGACCCAGTACTTC
CASSPLTGGETQYF
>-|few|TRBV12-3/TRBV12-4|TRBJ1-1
TGTGCCAGCAGTTTATCTCGGGGATCCACTGAAGCTTTCTTT
CASSLSRGSTEAFF
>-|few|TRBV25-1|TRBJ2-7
TGTGCCAGCAGTGAATCGTTCGAGCAGTACTTC
CASSESFEQYF
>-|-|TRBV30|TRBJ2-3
TGTGCCTGGGGGACCAAAGATACGCAGTATTTT
CAWGTKDTQYF
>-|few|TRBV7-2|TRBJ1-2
TGTGCCAGCAGCTTACAGAATGGGGATAGTGGCTACACCTTC
CASSLQNGDSGYTF
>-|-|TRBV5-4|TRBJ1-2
TGTGCCAGCAACTTAAAGGTTTCGGGTGGCTACACCTTC
CASNLKVSGGYTF
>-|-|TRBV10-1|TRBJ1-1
TGCGCCAGCAGTGAGGCCGGGAACACTGAAGCTTTCTTT
CASSEAGNTEAFF
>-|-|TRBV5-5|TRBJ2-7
TGTGCCAGCAGCTTTTCAACCTACGAGCAGTACTTC
CASSFSTYEQYF
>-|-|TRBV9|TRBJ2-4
TGTGCCAGCAGCGTGGGGGGAGCCAAAAACATTCAGTACTTC
CASSVGGAKNIQYF
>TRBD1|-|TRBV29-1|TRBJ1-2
TGCAGCGTTGTTCGGGACAGGGAATTCGGGCATGGCTACACCTTC
CSVVRDREFGHGYTF
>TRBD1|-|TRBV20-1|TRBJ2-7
TGCAGTGCTAGAGATTCGGGACAGGGGTCCTACGAGCAGTACTTC
CSARDSGQGSYEQYF
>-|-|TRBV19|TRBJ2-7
TGTGCCAGTGGTCCCATGGGGAGGACATACGAGCAGTACTTC
CASGPMGRTYEQYF
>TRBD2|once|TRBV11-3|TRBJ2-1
TGTGCCAGCAGCTTAGTACTAGCGGGGGTCACCAATGAGCAGTTCTTC
CASSLVLAGVTNEQFF
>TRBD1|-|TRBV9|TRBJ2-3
TGTGCCAGCACCCCCCGGGACAGCCACACAGATACGCAGTATTTT
CASTPRDSHTDTQYF
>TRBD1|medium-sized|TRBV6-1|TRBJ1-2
TGTGCCAGCAGTCCCCAACGGGGACAGGGGTATGGCTACACCTTC
CASSPQRGQGYGYTF
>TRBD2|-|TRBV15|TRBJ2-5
TGTGCCACCAGCAGGACTAGCGGGGGGGTAAAAGGAGAGACCCAGTACTTC
CATSRTSGGVKGETQYF
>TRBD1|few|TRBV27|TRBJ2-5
TGTGCCAGCAGTACTTACAGGGGTGTGGAGACCCAGTACTTC
CASSTYRGVETQYF
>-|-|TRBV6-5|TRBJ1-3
TGTGCCAGCAGTTACGGTACCGGGGACACCATATATTTT
CASSYGTGDTIYF
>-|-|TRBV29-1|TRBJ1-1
TGCAGCGTTGAAGAAGGCAAGGGGGGGACTGAAGCTTTCTTT
CSVEEGKGGTEAFF
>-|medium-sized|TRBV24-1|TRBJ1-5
TGTGCCACCAGTGCTGCAGCGGGGGGTAGCAATCAGCCCCAGCATTTT
CATSAAAGGSNQPQHF
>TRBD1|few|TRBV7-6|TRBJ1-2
TGTGCCAGCAAACTGGGACAGGGTGACTATGGCTACACCTTC
CASKLGQGDYGYTF
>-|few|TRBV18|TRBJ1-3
TGTGCCAGCTCACCTTCACAGCGAAACACCATATATTTT
CASSPSQRNTIYF
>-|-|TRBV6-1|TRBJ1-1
TGCGCCCTCGAGGCAGGTAGGTTTGAAGTGAACACTGAAGCTTTCTTT
CALEAGRFEVNTEAFF
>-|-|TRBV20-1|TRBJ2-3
TGCAGTGCTAGTAAGACTAGAGATACGCAGTATTTT
CSASKTRDTQYF
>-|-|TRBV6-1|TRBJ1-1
TGTGCCACCAGTGGACTGAAAGGGGGGTTTCGCCTTGAAGCTTTCTTT
CATSGLKGGFRLEAFF
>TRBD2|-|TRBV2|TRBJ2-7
TGTGCCAGCAGACCCGGTGCTAGCGGGGGCCGCTGGGAGCAGTACTTC
CASRPGASGGRWEQYF
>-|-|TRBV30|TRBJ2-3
TGTGCCTGGAGCCGTAGCACAGATACGCAGTATTTT
CAWSRSTDTQYF
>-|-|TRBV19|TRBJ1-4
TGTGCCAGTAGTCCCCCCGGGGGGCGAGGTGAAAAACTGTTTTTT
CASSPPGGRGEKLFF
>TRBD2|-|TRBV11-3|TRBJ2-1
TGTGCCAGCAGCGAGACTAGCGGGGGGGGCAGCTCCTACAATGAGCAGTTCTTC
CASSETSGGGSSYNEQFF
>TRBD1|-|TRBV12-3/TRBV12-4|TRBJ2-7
TGTGCCAGCAGACCCACCGGGACAGGGAAGTACGAGCAGTACTTC
CASRPTGTGKYEQYF
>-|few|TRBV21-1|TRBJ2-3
TGTGCCAGCAGCAAATGTAAGGGGGGGCGCACAGATACGCAGTATTTT
CASSKCKGGRTDTQYF
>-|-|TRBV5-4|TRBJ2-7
TGTGCCAGCAGCGCTGAAGGGGGGGTACGTTACGAGCAGTACTTC
CASSAEGGVRYEQYF
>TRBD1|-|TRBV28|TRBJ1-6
TGTGCCAGCAGTTTCGCCGCAGGGGGAACCTATAGTTCACCCCTCCACTTT
CASSFAAGGTYSSPLHF
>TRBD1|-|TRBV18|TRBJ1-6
TGTGCCAGCTCACGGATAGGACAGGGTTCCTATAATTCACCCCTCCACTTT
CASSRIGQGSYNSPLHF
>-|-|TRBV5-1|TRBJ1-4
TGCGCCAGCAGCTTGGAGGAGATTCCGACTAATGAAAAACTGTTTTTT
CASSLEEIPTNEKLFF
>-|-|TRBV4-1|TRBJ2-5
TGCGCCAGCAGCTTGGGGCTAGCAACTGGAGAGACCCAGTACTTC
CASSLGLATGETQYF
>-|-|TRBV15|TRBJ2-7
TGTGCCACCAGCCGGGACTTAGCCTACGAGCAGTACTTC
CATSRDLAYEQYF
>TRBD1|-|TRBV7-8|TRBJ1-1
TGTGCCAGCAGAATGAGCAGGGGGCGGACTGAAGCTTTCTTT
CASRMSRGRTEAFF
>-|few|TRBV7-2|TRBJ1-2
TGTGCCAGCAGCCCAAGAAGTTCTGGCTACACCTTC
CASSPRSSGYTF
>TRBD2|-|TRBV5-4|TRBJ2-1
TGTGCCAGCAGCAGAGATAGCGGGGGGGCCGGTGGTGAGCAGTTCTTC
CASSRDSGGAGGEQFF
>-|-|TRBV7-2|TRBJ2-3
TGTGCCAGCAGCCGGGCCCGAACGGATACGCAGTATTTT
CASSRARTDTQYF
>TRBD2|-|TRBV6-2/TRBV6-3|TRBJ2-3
TGTGCCAGCAGTTATGCGGGGGGCCAAGATACGCAGTATTTT
CASSYAGGQDTQYF
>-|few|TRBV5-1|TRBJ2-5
TGCGCCAGCAGCTTGCGGGAGGAGACCCAGTACTTC
CASSLREETQYF
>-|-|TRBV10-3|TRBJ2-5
TGTGCCATCAGTGAGTCGTCGGGGGAAAGCCAAGAGACCCAGTACTTC
CAISESSGESQETQYF
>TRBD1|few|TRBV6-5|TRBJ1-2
TGTGCCAGCAGTTACTTGGGACAGGGTAAAGGCTACACCTTC
CASSYLGQGKGYTF
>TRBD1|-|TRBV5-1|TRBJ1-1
TGCGCCAGCAGCTTGGCCATCCGGACAGGGGACACTGAAGCTTTCTTT
CASSLAIRTGDTEAFF